This T cell receptor (beta chain) appears in the sequencing data of a study of T cell changes during pregnancy in multiple sclerosis. Using immunoSEQ multiplex PCR, the repertoire was profiled, and TCRdb retains in-frame clones only, with some absent. The sample has tens of thousands of clones; about nine tenths are singletons. The CDR3 is made up of 14 amino acids. The V gene lost 0 bases and the J gene lost 3 bases, with 9 bases spanning the gap. Germline V gene sequence: CDR1 SGHDT, CDR2 YYEEEE. This chain uses TRBV5-6 with TRBJ1-1; no clear D gene. This TCR came from a female donor with multiple sclerosis, enrolled in a pregnancy study. The sequencing used CD4+ T cells from peripheral blood mononuclear cells, collected before pregnancy. CDR3 protein: CASSLGRGDTEAFF. The DNA for the CDR3 is TGTGCCAGCAGCTTGGGCAGAGGAGACACTGAAGCTTTCTTT.